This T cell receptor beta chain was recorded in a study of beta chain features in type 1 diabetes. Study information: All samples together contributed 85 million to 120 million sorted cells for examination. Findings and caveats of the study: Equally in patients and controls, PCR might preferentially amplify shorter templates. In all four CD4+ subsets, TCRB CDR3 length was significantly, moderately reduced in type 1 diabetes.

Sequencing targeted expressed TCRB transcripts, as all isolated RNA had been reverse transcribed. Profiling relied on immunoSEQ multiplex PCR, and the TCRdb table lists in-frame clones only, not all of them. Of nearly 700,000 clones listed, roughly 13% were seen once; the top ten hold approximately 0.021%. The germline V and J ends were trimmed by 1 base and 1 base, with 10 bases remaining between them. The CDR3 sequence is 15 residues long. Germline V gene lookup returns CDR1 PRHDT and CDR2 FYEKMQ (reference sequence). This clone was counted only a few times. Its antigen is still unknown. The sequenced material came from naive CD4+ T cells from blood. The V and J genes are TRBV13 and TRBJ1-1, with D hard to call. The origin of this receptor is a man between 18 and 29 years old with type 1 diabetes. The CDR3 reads CASSLVGRWNTEAFF. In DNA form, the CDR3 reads TGTGCCAGCAGCTTAGTGGGTAGGTGGAACACTGAAGCTTTCTTT.